The 2 T cell receptor beta chains in this list originate from one sample, sequenced in a study of T cell changes during pregnancy in multiple sclerosis. Profiled with immunoSEQ multiplex PCR; TCRdb holds only in-frame clones, not every one. The profile covers approximately 64,000 clones, with approximately 90% appearing a single time and about 2.5% taken by the ten largest. The sample consisted of peripheral blood, taken in the first trimester of pregnancy. Receptors were obtained from a female donor with multiple sclerosis, enrolled in a pregnancy study.

The table lists this clone with a few counts. This chain connects TRBV5-6 to TRBJ1-1; no clear D gene. The length of the CDR3 is 16 residues. The V and J ends lost 1 base and 4 bases respectively, with 17 bases between them. Germline V CDR1 and CDR2: SGHDT, YYEEEE. DNA of the CDR3: TGTGCCAGCAGCTTGCCTTTGGGGAGGGCGGCCACTGAAGCTTTCTTT. Its protein is CASSLPLGRAATEAFF.

The chain couples TRBV29-1 to TRBJ2-7; 7 bases fit TRBD1. The ends lost 4 bases at V and 6 bases at J; junction bases unmatched: 12. The CDR3 spans 14 residues. CDR1 and CDR2 (germline): SQVTM, ANQGSEA. CDR3 in amino acids: CSVGGVRGTFEQYF. In DNA, the CDR3 is TGCAGCGTTGGGGGCGTCAGGGGGACCTTCGAGCAGTACTTC.